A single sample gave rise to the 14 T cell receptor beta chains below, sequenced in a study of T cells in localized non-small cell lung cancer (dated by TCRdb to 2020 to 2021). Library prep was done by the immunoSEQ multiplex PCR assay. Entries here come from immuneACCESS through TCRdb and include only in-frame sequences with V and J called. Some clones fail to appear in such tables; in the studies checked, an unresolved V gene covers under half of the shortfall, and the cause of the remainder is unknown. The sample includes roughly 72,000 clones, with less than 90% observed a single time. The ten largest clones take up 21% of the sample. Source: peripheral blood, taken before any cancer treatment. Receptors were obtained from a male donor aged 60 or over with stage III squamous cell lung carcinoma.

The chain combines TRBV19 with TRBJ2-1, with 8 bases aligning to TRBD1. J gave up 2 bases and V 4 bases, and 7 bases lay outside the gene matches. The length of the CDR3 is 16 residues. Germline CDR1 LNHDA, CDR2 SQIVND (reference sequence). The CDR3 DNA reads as TGTGCCAGTAGTAAAATCGGACAGGGCACCTACAATGAGCAGTTCTTC. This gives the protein CASSKIGQGTYNEQFF.

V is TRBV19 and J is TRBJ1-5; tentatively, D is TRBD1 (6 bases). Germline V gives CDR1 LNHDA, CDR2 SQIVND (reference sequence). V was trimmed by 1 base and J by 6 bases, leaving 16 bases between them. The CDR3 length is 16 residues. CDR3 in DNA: TGTGCCAGTAGTATAGTAGGGGGAATTAGGGGTCAGCCCCAGCATTTT. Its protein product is CASSIVGGIRGQPQHF.

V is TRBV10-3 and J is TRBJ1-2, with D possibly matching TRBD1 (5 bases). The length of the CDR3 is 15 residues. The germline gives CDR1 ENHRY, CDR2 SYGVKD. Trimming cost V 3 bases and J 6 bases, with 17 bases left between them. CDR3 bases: TGTGCCATCAGTGACCGGGACGCTGGGTATGATGGCTACACCTTC. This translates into CAISDRDAGYDGYTF.

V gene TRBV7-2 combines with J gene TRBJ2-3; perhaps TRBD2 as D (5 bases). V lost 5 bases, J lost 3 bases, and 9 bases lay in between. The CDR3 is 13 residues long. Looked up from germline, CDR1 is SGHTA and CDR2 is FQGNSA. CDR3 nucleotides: TGTGCCAGCAGCCCCCCGGGAACAGATACGCAGTATTTT. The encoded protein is CASSPPGTDTQYF.

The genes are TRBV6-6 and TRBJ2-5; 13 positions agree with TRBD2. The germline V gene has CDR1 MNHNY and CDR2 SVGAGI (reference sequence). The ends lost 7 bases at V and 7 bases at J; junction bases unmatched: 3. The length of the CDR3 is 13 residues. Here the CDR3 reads CASTRLAGGTQYF. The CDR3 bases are TGTGCCAGCACCAGACTAGCGGGAGGGACCCAGTACTTC.

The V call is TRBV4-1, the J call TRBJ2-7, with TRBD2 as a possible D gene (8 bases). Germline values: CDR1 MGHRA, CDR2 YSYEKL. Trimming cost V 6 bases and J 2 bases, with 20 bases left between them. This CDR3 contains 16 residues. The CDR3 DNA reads TGCGCCAGCAGTCGGTCCGGCGGGGGGACAGCCTACGAGCAGTACTTC. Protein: CASSRSGGGTAYEQYF.

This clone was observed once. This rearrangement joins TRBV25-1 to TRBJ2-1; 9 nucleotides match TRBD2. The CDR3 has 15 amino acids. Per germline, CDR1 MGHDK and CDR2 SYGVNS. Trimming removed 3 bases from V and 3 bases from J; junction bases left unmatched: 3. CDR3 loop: CASSDRRGGYNEQFF. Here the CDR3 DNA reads TGTGCCAGCAGTGATCGGCGGGGGGGCTACAATGAGCAGTTCTTC. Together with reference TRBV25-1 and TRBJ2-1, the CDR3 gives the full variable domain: EADIYQTPRYLVIGTGKKITLECSQTMGHDKMYWYQQDPGMELHLIHYSYGVNSTEKGDLSSESTVSRIRTEHFPLTLESARPSHTSQYLCASSDRRGGYNEQFFGPGTRLTVL.

The CDR3 DNA sequence: TGCGCCAGCAGCTATCGGTTGAACACTGAAGCTTTCTTT. Translation gives CASSYRLNTEAFF. The V call is TRBV5-1, the J call TRBJ1-1; D remains ambiguous. V gave up 3 bases and J gave up 0 bases, with 6 bases separating them. CDR3 length: 13 amino acids. From germline, CDR1 is SGHRS and CDR2 YFSETQ.

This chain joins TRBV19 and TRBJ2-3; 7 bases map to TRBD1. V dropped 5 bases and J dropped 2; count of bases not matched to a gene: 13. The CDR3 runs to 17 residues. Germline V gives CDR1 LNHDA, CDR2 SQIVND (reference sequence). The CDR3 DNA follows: TGTGCCAGTAGTTTCTATCTCGGGACAGCGGACACAGATACGCAGTATTTT. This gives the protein CASSFYLGTADTDTQYF. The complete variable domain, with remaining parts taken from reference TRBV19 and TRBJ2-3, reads DGGITQSPKYLFRKEGQNVTLSCEQNLNHDAMYWYRQDPGQGLRLIYYSQIVNDFQKGDIAEGYSVSREKKESFPLTVTSAQKNPTAFYLCASSFYLGTADTDTQYFGPGTRLTVL.

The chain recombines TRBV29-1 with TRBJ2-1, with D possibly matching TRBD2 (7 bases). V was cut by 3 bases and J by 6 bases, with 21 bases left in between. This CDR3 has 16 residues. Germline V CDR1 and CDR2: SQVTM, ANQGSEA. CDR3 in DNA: TGCAGCGTTGAGGGCCCTATAAGGGGGGGTGGCAATGAGCAGTTCTTC. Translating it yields CSVEGPIRGGGNEQFF.

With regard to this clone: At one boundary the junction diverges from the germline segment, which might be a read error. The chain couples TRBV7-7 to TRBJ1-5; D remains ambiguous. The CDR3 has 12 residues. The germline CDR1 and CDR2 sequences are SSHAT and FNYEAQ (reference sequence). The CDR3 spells CASSLIWTLQHF. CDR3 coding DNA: TGTGCTAGCAGCTTAATCTGGACTCTCCAGCATTTT.

Written as DNA, the CDR3 is TGTGCCAGCAGTTCTAGCGGGGTGAACACCGGGGAGCTGTTTTTT. Translated: CASSSSGVNTGELFF. The genes are TRBV2 and TRBJ2-2; 9 positions agree with TRBD2. The V gene end was trimmed by 5 bases and the J gene end by 1 base; junction bases not matched to a gene: 2. The CDR3 is 15 residues long. The V gene's germline CDR1 is SNHLY and CDR2 FYNNEI.

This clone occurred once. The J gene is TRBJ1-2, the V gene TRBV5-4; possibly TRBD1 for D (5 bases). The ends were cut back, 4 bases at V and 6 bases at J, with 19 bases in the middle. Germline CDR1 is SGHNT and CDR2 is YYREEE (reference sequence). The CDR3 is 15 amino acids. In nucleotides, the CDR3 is TGTGCCAGCAGCCTCCCTCAGGGCAGGGCGCATGGCTACACCTTC. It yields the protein CASSLPQGRAHGYTF.

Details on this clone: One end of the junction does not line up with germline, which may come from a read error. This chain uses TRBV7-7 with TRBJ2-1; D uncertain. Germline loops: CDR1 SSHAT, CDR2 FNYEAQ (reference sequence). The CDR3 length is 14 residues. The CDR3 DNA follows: TGTGCTAGCAGCTCTGAAACCTCGTCGGCTGAGCAGTTCTTC. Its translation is CASSSETSSAEQFF.